This record concerns one T cell receptor beta chain sequence. The target antigen is unknown. Trimming removed 2 bases at V and 8 bases at J, with 16 bases between. CDR1 is SGHNT, CDR2 YYREEE, per germline (reference sequence). This CDR3 comprises 14 residues. The sample originates from a study of cytomegalovirus exposure and HLA in healthy donors. General study findings and limits: An analysis done earlier found most TCR beta V segments productive about 87% or about 30% of the time. Common viral pathogens seemed to be connected with several of the most significant clusters, according to a later analysis. Most sequenced TCRs were rare (though some public TCRs occurred in many donors). A later analysis reportedly found that, within productive TCRs, an Asian-associated ancestry cluster had fewer N-insertions than the mean observed across the approximately 700 donors.

PCR involved 60 Vbeta and 13 Jbeta primers. The assay was immunoSEQ multiplex PCR, and TCRdb's table has in-frame clones only and misses some. This table holds about 160,000 clones, 75% to 80% found once. The specimen was PBMCs. The source is a woman aged 40 to 50 in good health and CMV-seronegative. The chain carries TRBV5-4 and TRBJ1-2; possible D gene TRBD1, 6 bases. The CDR3 region is CASSLQGAGDGYTF. CDR3 nucleotide sequence: TGTGCCAGCAGCTTACAAGGGGCAGGGGACGGCTACACCTTC.